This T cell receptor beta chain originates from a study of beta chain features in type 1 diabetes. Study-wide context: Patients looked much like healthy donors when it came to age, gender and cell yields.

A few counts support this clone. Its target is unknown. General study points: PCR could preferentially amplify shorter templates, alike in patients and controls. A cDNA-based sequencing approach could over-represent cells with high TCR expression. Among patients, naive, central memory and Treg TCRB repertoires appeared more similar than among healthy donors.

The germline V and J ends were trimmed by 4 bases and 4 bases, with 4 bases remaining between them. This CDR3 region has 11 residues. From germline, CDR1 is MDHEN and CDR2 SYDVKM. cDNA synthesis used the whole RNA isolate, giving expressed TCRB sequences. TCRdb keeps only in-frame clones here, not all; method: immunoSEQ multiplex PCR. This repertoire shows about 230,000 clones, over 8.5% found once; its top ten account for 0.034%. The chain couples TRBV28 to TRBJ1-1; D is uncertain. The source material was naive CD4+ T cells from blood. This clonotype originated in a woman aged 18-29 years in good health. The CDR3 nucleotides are TGTGCCAGCAGTTCCATCACTGAAGCTTTCTTT. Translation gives CASSSITEAFF.